Listed below are T cell receptor beta chains from one sample, sequenced in a study of vaccination effects on CD4 cells after COVID-19. Their cognate antigens are unknown. Profiling relied on immunoSEQ multiplex PCR, and the TCRdb table lists in-frame clones only, not all of them. This table has around 30,000 clones, approximately 80% appearing once. The sample consisted of CD4+ T cells from PBMCs cultured with HCoV-NL63 spike peptides, taken before COVID-19 vaccination. These receptors were collected from a human donor who had a prior SARS-CoV-2 infection. The CDR3 runs from the conserved cysteine through the conserved F or W. The order of the fields is D gene, clone size, V gene, CDR3 protein. A D gene is named only where the DNA matches it firmly. Clone size is stated in some rows and not others, as once, few, many or a class when expanded.

>.|once|TRBV7-3
CASSQNRGTASGANVLTF
>TRBD1|.|TRBV9
CASSVGDRGSGTQYF
>.|.|TRBV27
CASSLEGLNTGELFF
>.|.|TRBV29-1
CSVVQGLNNEQFF
>.|few|TRBV5-1
CASSGTTSSTDTQYF
>.|.|TRBV19
CASSIEGGYEQYF
>.|.|TRBV10-3
CAISDLGYYEQYF
>.|.|TRBV5-5
CASSSGAGNSPLHF
>.|.|TRBV7-9
CASSSYRQSYEQYF
>TRBD1|few|TRBV2
CASSDRARNQPQHF
>.|few|TRBV11-3
CASSLGGDNEQFF
>.|.|TRBV2
CASSRFQGNNEQFF
>.|.|TRBV21-1
CASSKGARRQAYEQYF
>.|.|TRBV5-8
CASSFVRDNRGDEQFF
>.|medium-sized|TRBV7-2
CASSSQGRFHSYNSPLHF
>.|.|TRBV3-1/TRBV3-2
CASSQVAGRSGANVLTF
>.|.|TRBV18
CASSPPPRQTNYGYTF
>.|once|TRBV3-1/TRBV3-2
CASSQERRVTF
>.|few|TRBV30
CIGLRGATNEKLFF
>.|.|TRBV30
CAWSDPPLTALGSGNTIYF
>TRBD1|.|TRBV29-1
CSGGQGDTGELFF
>TRBD1|.|TRBV2
CASSVLRQGPRYGYTF